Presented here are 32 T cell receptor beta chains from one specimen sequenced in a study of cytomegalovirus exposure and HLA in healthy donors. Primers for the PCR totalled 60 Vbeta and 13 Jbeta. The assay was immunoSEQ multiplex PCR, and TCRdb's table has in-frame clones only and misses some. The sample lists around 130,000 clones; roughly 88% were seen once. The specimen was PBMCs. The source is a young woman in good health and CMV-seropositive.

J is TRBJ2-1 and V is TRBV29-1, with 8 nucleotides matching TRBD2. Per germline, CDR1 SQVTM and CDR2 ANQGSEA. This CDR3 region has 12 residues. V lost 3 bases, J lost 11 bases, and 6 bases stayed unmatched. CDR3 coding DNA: TGCAGCGTTGACGGGGGGGGCGCGCAGCAGTTCTTC. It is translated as CSVDGGGAQQFF.

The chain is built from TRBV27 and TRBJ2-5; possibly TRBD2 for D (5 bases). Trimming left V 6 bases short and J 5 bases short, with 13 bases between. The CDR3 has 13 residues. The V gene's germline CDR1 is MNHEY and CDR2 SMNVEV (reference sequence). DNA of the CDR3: TGTGCCAGCAGCCGGACCCGAGGGGAGACCCAGTACTTC. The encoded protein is CASSRTRGETQYF.

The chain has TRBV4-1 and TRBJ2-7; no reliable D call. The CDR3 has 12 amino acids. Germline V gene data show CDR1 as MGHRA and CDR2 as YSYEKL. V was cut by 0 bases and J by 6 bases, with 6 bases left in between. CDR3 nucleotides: TGCGCCAGCAGCCAAGATCCAATCGAGCAGTACTTC. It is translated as CASSQDPIEQYF.

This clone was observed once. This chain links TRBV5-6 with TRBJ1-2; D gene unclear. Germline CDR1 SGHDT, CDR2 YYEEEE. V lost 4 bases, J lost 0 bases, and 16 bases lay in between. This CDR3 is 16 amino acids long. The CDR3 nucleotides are TGTGCCAGCAGCGCCCAGGCTGGCGCATCTAACTATGGCTACACCTTC. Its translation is CASSAQAGASNYGYTF.

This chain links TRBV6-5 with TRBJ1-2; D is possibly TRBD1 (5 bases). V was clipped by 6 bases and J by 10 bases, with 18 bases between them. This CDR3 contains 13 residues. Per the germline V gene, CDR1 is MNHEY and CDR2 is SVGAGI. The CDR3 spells CASSPTQGGDYTF. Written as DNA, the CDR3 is TGTGCCAGCAGCCCAACTCAGGGAGGTGACTACACCTTC.

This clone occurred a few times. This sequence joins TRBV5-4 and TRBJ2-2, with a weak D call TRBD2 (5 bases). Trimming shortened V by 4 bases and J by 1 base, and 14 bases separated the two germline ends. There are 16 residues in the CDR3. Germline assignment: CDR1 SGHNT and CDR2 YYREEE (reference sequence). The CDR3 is CASSPRNAGNTGELFF. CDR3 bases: TGTGCCAGCAGCCCAAGGAACGCGGGGAACACCGGGGAGCTGTTTTTT. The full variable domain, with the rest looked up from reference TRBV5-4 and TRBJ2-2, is ETGVTQSPTHLIKTRGQQVTLRCSSQSGHNTVSWYQQALGQGPQFIFQYYREEENGRGNFPPRFSGLQFPNYSSELNVNALELDDSALYLCASSPRNAGNTGELFFGEGSRLTVL.

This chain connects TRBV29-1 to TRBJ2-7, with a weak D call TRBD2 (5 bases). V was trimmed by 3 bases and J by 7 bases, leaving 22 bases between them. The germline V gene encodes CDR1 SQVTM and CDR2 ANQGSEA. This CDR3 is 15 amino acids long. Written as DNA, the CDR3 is TGCAGCGTTGATCGAGGGTCTCAAAGCTCGCGAGAGCAGTACTTC. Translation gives CSVDRGSQSSREQYF.

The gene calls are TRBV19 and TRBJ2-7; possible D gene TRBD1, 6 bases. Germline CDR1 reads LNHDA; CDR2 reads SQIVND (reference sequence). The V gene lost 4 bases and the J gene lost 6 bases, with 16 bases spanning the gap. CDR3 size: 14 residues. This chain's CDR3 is CASSTTTGLREQYF. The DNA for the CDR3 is TGTGCCAGTAGTACAACTACAGGGTTGCGCGAGCAGTACTTC.

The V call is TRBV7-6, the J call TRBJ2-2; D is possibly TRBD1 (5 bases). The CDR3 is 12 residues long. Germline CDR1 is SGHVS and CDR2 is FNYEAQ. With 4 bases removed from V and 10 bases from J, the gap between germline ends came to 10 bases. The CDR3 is CASSSQGKELFF. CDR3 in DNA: TGTGCCAGCAGCTCCCAGGGAAAGGAGCTGTTTTTT.

CDR3 region: CASSPQGLGNTEAFF. The DNA for the CDR3 is TGTGCCAGCTCACCACAGGGGTTGGGGAACACTGAAGCTTTCTTT. This rearrangement joins TRBV18 to TRBJ1-1; D is perhaps TRBD1 (5 bases). Trimming pared 1 base from V and 1 base from J, leaving 10 bases between. Germline lookup yields CDR1 KGHSH and CDR2 LQKENI. CDR3 size: 15 residues. Full variable domain (remainder filled in from reference TRBV18 and TRBJ1-1): NAGVMQNPRHLVRRRGQEARLRCSPMKGHSHVYWYRQLPEEGLKFMVYLQKENIIDESGMPKERFSAEFPKEGPSILRIQQVVRGDSAAYFCASSPQGLGNTEAFFGQGTRLTVV.

The CDR3 DNA is TGTGCCAGTAGCCAAACGGACGAGCAGTACTTC. It codes for CASSQTDEQYF. This chain uses TRBV19 with TRBJ2-7, with D unresolved. CDR1 and CDR2 (germline): LNHDA, SQIVND (reference sequence). The CDR3 is 11 amino acids. With 6 bases removed from V and 5 bases from J, the gap between germline ends came to 8 bases.

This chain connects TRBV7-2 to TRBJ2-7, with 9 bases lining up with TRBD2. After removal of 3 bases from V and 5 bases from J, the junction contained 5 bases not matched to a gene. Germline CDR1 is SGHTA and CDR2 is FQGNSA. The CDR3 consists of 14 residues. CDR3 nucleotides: TGTGCCAGCAGCTTTCTAGCGGGGACCCACGAGCAGTACTTC. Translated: CASSFLAGTHEQYF.

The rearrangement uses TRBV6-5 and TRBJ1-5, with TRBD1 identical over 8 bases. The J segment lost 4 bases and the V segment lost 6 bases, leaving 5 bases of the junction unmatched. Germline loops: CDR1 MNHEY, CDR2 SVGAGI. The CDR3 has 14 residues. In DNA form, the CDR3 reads TGTGCCAGCAGCTCTACAGGGGGAAATCAGCCCCAGCATTTT. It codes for CASSSTGGNQPQHF.

The DNA for the CDR3 is TGTGCCAGCAGCTTAAGCGGGGTCCTCAACTCACCCCTCCACTTT. This codes for CASSLSGVLNSPLHF. V gene TRBV7-9 combines with J gene TRBJ1-6; D not certain. Looked up from germline, CDR1 is SEHNR and CDR2 is FQNEAQ (reference sequence). V dropped 2 bases and J dropped 10 bases, with 15 bases sitting between them. CDR3 length equals 15 residues.

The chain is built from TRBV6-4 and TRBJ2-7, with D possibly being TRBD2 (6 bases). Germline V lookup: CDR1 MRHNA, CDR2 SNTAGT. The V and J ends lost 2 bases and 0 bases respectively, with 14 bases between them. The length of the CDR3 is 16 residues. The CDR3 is CASSDEGGTGSYEQYF. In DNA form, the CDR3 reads TGTGCCAGCAGTGACGAAGGCGGGACGGGCTCCTACGAGCAGTACTTC.

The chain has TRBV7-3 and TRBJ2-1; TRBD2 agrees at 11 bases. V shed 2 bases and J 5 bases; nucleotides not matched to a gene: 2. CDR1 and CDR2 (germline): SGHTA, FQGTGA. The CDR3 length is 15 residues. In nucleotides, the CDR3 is TGTGCCAGCAGCTTAGTAGCGGGGGGGAACAATGAGCAGTTCTTC. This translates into CASSLVAGGNNEQFF.

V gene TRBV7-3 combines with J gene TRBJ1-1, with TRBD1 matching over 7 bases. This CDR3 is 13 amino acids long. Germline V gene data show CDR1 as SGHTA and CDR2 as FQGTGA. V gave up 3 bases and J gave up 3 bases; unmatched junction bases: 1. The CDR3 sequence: CASSFDRDTEAFF. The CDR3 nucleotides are TGTGCCAGCAGCTTTGACAGGGACACTGAAGCTTTCTTT.

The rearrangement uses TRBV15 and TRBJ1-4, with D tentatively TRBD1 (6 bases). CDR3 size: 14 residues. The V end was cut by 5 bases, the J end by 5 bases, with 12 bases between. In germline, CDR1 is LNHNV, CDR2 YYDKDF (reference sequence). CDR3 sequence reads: CATSVQGRNEKLFF. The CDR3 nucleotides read TGTGCCACCAGCGTACAGGGTAGGAATGAAAAACTGTTTTTT.

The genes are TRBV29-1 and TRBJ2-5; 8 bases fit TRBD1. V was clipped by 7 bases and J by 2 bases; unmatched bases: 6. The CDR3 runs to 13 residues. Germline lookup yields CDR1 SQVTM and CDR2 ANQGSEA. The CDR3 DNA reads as TGCAGCGCCACCGGGACAGGACAAGAGACCCAGTACTTC. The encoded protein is CSATGTGQETQYF. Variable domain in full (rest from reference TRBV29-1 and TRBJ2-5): SAVISQKPSRDICQRGTSLTIQCQVDSQVTMMFWYRQQPGQSLTLIATANQGSEATYESGFVIDKFPISRPNLTFSTLTVSNMSPEDSSIYLCSATGTGQETQYFGPGTRLLVL.

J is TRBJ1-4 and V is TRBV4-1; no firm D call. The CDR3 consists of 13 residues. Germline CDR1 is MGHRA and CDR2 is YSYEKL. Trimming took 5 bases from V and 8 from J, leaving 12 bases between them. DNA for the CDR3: TGCGCCAGCAGCAACTCGGGCGGGGAAAAACTGTTTTTT. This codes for CASSNSGGEKLFF.

CDR3 in amino acids: CASRRRQGEGTEAFF. The CDR3 coding sequence is TGCGCCAGCAGACGTCGACAGGGGGAAGGCACTGAAGCTTTCTTT. V and J are TRBV4-1 and TRBJ1-1, with 9 bases that match TRBD1. The CDR3 extends over 15 amino acids. Germline V gene data show CDR1 as MGHRA and CDR2 as YSYEKL. Trimming cost V 6 bases and J 4 bases; bases outside gene matches: 9.

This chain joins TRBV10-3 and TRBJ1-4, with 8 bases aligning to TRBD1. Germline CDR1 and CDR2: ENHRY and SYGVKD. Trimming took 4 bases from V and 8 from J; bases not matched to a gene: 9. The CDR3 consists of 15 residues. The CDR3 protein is CAISADREEWEKLFF. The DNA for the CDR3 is TGTGCCATCAGTGCGGACAGGGAGGAATGGGAAAAACTGTTTTTT.

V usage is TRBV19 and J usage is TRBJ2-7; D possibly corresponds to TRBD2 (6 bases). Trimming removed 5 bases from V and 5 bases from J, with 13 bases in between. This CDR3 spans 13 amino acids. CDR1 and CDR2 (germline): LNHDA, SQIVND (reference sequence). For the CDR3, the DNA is TGTGCCAGTAGTGTCACTAGCTACCACGAGCAGTACTTC. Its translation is CASSVTSYHEQYF.

Here the CDR3 reads CASSLRPGQNPSTYEQYF. CDR3 sequence (DNA): TGTGCCAGCAGCTTACGTCCGGGACAGAACCCGAGCACCTACGAGCAGTACTTC. The chain links TRBV7-2 to TRBJ2-7, with 7 bases matching TRBD1. V dropped 2 bases and J dropped 2; count of bases not matched to a gene: 15. The CDR3 length is 18 residues. The germline V gene encodes CDR1 SGHTA and CDR2 FQGNSA.

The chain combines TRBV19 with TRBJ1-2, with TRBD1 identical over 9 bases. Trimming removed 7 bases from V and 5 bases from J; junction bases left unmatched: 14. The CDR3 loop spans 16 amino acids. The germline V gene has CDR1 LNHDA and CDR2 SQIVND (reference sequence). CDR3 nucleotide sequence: TGTGCCAGTACCCGGCGAACAGGGGGCGATCCGTATGGCTACACCTTC. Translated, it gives CASTRRTGGDPYGYTF.

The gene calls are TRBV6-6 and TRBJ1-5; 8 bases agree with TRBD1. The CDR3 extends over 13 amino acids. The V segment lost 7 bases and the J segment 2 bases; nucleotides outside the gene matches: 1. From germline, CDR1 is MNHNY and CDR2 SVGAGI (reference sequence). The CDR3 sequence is CASTDRGNQPQHF. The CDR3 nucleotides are TGTGCCAGCACGGACAGGGGCAATCAGCCCCAGCATTTT.

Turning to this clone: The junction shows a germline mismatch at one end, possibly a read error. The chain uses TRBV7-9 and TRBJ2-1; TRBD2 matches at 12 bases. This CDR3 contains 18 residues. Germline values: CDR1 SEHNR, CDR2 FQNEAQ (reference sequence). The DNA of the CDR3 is TGTTCCAGCAGCTTAGCTAGCGGGGGGGCGGGTTCCTACAATGAGCAGTTCTTC. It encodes CSSSLASGGAGSYNEQFF.

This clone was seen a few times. The CDR3 DNA reads as TGTGCCAGCAGTTCCGACGGGACAGGTGAAGAGACCCAGTACTTC. Protein sequence: CASSSDGTGEETQYF. The V gene is TRBV6-5, the J gene TRBJ2-5; TRBD1 matches at 8 bases. Germline CDR1 and CDR2: MNHEY and SVGAGI. J gave up 3 bases and V 4 bases, and 7 bases lay outside the gene matches. The CDR3 is 15 residues long.

DNA of the CDR3: TGCAGCGTCCGACTACAGGGGGCCTACGAGCAGTACTTC. Translating it yields CSVRLQGAYEQYF. The gene calls are TRBV29-1 and TRBJ2-7; 8 bases agree with TRBD1. J gave up 2 bases and V 6 bases, and 6 bases lay outside the gene matches. The CDR3 is made up of 13 amino acids. Germline CDR1 reads SQVTM; CDR2 reads ANQGSEA.

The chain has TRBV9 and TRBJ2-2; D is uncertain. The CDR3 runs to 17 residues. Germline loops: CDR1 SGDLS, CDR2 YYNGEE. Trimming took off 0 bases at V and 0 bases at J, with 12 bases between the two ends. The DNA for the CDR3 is TGTGCCAGCAGCGTAGACGAAGCAAACGCGAACACCGGGGAGCTGTTTTTT. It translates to CASSVDEANANTGELFF.

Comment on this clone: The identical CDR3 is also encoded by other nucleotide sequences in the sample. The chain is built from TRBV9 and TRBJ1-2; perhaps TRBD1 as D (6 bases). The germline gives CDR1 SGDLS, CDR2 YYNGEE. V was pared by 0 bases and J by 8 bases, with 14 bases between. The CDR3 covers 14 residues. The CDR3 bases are TGTGCCAGCAGCGTAGTAGGGACACTCACGGGCTACACCTTC. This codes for CASSVVGTLTGYTF. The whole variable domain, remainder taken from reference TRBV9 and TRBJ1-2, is DSGVTQTPKHLITATGQRVTLRCSPRSGDLSVYWYQQSLDQGLQFLIQYYNGEERAKGNILERFSAQQFPDLHSELNLSSLELGDSALYFCASSVVGTLTGYTFGSGTRLTVV.

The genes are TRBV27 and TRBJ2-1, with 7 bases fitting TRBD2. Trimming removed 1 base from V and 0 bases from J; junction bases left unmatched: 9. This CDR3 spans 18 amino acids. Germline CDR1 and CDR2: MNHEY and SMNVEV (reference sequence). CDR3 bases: TGTGCCAGCAGTTTATACGGGGGAGGGTCCAGCTCCTACAATGAGCAGTTCTTC. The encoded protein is CASSLYGGGSSSYNEQFF.